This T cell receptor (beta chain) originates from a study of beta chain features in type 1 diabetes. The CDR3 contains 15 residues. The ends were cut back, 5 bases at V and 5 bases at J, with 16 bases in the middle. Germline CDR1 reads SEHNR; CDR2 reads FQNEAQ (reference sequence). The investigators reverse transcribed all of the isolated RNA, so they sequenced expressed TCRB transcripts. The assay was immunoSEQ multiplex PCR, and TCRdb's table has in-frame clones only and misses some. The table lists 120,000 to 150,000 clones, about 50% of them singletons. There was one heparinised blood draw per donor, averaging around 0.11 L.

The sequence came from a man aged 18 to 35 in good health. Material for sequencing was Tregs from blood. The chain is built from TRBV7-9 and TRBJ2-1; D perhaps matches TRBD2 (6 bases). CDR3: CASSLDYTLHNEQFF. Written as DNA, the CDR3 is TGTGCCAGCAGCCTGGACTACACGCTCCACAATGAGCAGTTCTTC.